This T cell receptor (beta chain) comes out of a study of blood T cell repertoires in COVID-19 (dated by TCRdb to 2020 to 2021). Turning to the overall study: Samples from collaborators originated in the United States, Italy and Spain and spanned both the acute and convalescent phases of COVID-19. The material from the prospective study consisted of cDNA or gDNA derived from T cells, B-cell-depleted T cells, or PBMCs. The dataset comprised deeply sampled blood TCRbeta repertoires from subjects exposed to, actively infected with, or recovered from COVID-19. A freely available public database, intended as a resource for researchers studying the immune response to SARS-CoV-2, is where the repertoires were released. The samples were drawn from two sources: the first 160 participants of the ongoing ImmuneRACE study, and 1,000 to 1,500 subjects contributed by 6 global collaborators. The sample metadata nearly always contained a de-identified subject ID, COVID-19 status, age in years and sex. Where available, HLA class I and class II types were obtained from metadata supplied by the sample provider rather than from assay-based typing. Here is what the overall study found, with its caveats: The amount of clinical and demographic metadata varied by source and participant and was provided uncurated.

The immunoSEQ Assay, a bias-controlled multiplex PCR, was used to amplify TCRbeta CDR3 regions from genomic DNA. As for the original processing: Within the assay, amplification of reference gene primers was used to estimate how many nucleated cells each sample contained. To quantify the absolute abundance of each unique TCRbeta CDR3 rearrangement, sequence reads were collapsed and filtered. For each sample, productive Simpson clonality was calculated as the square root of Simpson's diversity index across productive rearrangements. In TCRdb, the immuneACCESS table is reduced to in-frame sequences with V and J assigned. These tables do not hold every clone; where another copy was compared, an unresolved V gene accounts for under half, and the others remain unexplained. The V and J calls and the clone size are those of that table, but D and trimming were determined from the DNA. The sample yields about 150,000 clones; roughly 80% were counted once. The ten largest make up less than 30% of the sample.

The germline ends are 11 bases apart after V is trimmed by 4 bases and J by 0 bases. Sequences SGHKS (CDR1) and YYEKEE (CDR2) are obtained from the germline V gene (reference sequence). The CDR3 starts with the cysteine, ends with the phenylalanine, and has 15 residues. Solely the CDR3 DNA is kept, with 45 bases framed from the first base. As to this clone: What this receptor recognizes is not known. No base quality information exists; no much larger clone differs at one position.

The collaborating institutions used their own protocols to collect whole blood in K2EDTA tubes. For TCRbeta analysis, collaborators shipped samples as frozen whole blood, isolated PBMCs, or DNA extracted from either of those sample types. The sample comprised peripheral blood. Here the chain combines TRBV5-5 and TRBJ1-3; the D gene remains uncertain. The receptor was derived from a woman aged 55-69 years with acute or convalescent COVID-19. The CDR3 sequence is CASSLTARSGNTIYF. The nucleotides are TGTGCCAGCAGCCTCACAGCTCGCTCTGGAAACACCATATATTTT.